This T cell receptor (beta chain) was observed in a study of shared clonotypes between healthy human individuals. Partitioning of CD4+ cells yielded a CD45RA+ naive subset and a CD45RA-negative memory subset. Germline loops: CDR1 MNHEY, CDR2 SVGAGI. The V segment lost 0 bases and the J segment 4 bases; nucleotides outside the gene matches: 3. The CDR3 is made up of 15 amino acids. Regarding this clone: Other DNA sequences in the sample encode the same CDR3.

The sorted-subset replicate PCRs were given around 190 ng DNA, which is about 30,000 T cell genomes. Authors' processing steps: Owing to the provision of junction-only sequences devoid of quality scores by immunoSEQ, filtering differed. Assay used: immunoSEQ multiplex PCR; TCRdb lists only in-frame clones, some missing. For V, J and clone size, that table is used; D and trimming come from the DNA. The profile covers some 2.4 million clones, with 80% to 95% appearing a single time and 0.36% taken by the ten largest. This TCR derives from a man younger than 35 in good health. Some clones in this sample may be carry-over from other donors' samples. The sequencing sample was made of naive CD4+ T cells from PBMCs. Subset described: CD45RA+ positively selected. V is TRBV6-5 and J is TRBJ2-5, with 9 bases identical to TRBD1. In DNA form, the CDR3 reads TGTGCCAGCAGTTACTCAGGACAGGGGCGAGAGACCCAGTACTTC. The encoded protein is CASSYSGQGRETQYF.